Below, 26 T cell receptor beta chains from the same sample are listed, as sequenced in a study of Ad26.COV2.S vaccination and SARS-CoV-2 variants. Sequenced by immunoSEQ multiplex PCR; TCRdb stores in-frame clones only, minus some. The sample holds about 680,000 clones, approximately 88% seen once. Treatment indicated: 15 to 20 received Ad26.COV2.S at low or high dose, single or two shots; about 5 received placebo; per-sample allocation not given. Sampling occurred on day 63 after the first vaccine or placebo injection. The specimen comprised peripheral blood, sampled in a trial of Ad26.COV2.S vaccine versus placebo. The source of these receptors is a person aged 18-65 years who received the Ad26.COV2.S COVID-19 vaccine or a placebo.

The V call is TRBV7-9, the J call TRBJ1-3, with D hard to call. From germline, CDR1 is SEHNR and CDR2 FQNEAQ (reference sequence). The CDR3 is 15 amino acids. Trimming removed 1 base at V and 4 bases at J, with 11 bases between. CDR3 coding DNA: TGTGCCAGCAGCTTAGTAGGCGTATCGGGAAACACCATATATTTT. This gives the protein CASSLVGVSGNTIYF.

The CDR3 here is CASSFSGESSNEQFF. The DNA for the CDR3 is TGTGCCAGCAGCTTTAGCGGGGAGTCAAGTAATGAGCAGTTCTTC. The chain links TRBV5-4 to TRBJ2-1, with 8 bases lining up with TRBD2. This CDR3 has 15 amino acids. CDR1 and CDR2 (germline): SGHNT, YYREEE (reference sequence). Trimming removed 2 bases from V and 7 bases from J; junction bases left unmatched: 8.

The genes are TRBV10-3 and TRBJ2-7; 12 bases align to TRBD2. CDR1 is ENHRY, CDR2 SYGVKD, per germline. The CDR3 consists of 15 residues. Trimming at V came to 6 bases and at J to 0 bases, leaving 3 bases not matched to a gene. The CDR3 nucleotides read TGTGCCATCAGGGGACTAGCGGGCATCTCCTACGAGCAGTACTTC. It yields the protein CAIRGLAGISYEQYF.

The CDR3 loop is CASSSRANEKLFF. The CDR3, as DNA: TGTGCCAGCAGCTCCAGGGCTAATGAAAAACTGTTTTTT. This chain connects TRBV9 to TRBJ1-4; tentative D call: TRBD1 (5 bases). The CDR3 is 13 residues long. CDR1 is SGDLS, CDR2 YYNGEE, per germline. The V and J ends lost 4 bases and 3 bases respectively, with 7 bases between them.

J is TRBJ2-7 and V is TRBV13, with 13 bases matching TRBD2. CDR1 is PRHDT and CDR2 is FYEKMQ in the germline V gene (reference sequence). This CDR3 region has 16 residues. Losses at the gene ends were 4 bases for V and 4 bases for J; bases not matched to a gene: 7. CDR3 sequence: CASSSKGLAGPYEQYF. The CDR3 DNA sequence: TGTGCCAGCAGCTCGAAGGGACTAGCGGGACCGTACGAGCAGTACTTC.

V usage is TRBV19 and J usage is TRBJ1-5; no firm D call. Trimming removed 1 base at V and 3 bases at J, with 10 bases between. Germline V gene lookup returns CDR1 LNHDA and CDR2 SQIVND (reference sequence). This CDR3 has 15 amino acids. CDR3 region: CASSIAGQLNQPQHF. CDR3 in DNA: TGTGCCAGTAGTATAGCCGGGCAGCTCAATCAGCCCCAGCATTTT.

The chain links TRBV15 to TRBJ1-1; D perhaps matches TRBD1 (5 bases). The CDR3 length is 14 residues. Between the trimmed V and J ends, which lost 3 bases and 4 bases, there was a span of 12 bases. Germline V gene sequence: CDR1 LNHNV, CDR2 YYDKDF (reference sequence). Here the CDR3 DNA reads TGTGCCACCAGCAGCCCGTGGGGGGTCACTGAAGCTTTCTTT. Translated, it gives CATSSPWGVTEAFF.

The chain employs TRBV7-9 and TRBJ2-4; maybe TRBD1 (5 bases). This CDR3 has 11 residues. Trimming took off 4 bases at V and 12 bases at J, with 10 bases between the two ends. CDR1 and CDR2 (germline): SEHNR, FQNEAQ (reference sequence). The CDR3 bases are TGTGCCAGCAGCTCACAGGCGAATCAGTACTTC. It encodes CASSSQANQYF.

The genes are TRBV3-1 (or the pseudogene TRBV3-2) and TRBJ2-4; D unresolved. Per germline, CDR1 LGHDT and CDR2 YNNKEL (reference sequence). V was pared by 4 bases and J by 0 bases, with 19 bases between. The CDR3 totals 18 residues. The chain's CDR3 is CASSPKIKADLAKNIQYF. The CDR3 DNA is TGTGCCAGCAGCCCCAAGATAAAGGCGGATCTAGCCAAAAACATTCAGTACTTC.

V and J are TRBV11-1 and TRBJ2-7, with a possible D match to TRBD2 (5 bases). Germline assignment: CDR1 SGHAT and CDR2 FQDESV (reference sequence). V lost 5 bases and J lost 3, with 11 bases in between. The CDR3 loop spans 13 amino acids. In nucleotides, the CDR3 is TGTGCCAGCAGCCCCGGGAACTACTACGAGCAGTACTTC. It is translated as CASSPGNYYEQYF.

This chain uses TRBV13 with TRBJ2-3; 7 bases fit TRBD2. The CDR3 is 16 residues long. Per germline, CDR1 PRHDT and CDR2 FYEKMQ (reference sequence). The ends lost 5 bases at V and 2 bases at J; junction bases unmatched: 10. The CDR3: CASSLRLAVDTDTQYF. For the CDR3, the DNA is TGTGCCAGCAGCCTCCGCCTAGCGGTGGACACAGATACGCAGTATTTT.

In regard to this clone: In the same sample, other DNA sequences code for this CDR3. This chain joins TRBV6-2 or TRBV6-3 and TRBJ1-5; 8 bases fit TRBD1. The CDR3 is 15 amino acids. The J segment lost 2 bases and the V segment lost 6 bases, leaving 6 bases of the junction unmatched. CDR1 is MNHEY, CDR2 SVGEGT, per germline. The CDR3, as DNA: TGTGCCAGCAGCCGACAGGGGCTCGGCAATCAGCCCCAGCATTTT. It specifies CASSRQGLGNQPQHF.

This clone appeared a few times. The chain is built from TRBV7-2 and TRBJ1-4; D might be TRBD1 (6 bases). Looked up from germline, CDR1 is SGHTA and CDR2 is FQGNSA. This CDR3 has 17 residues. Trimming cost V 5 bases and J 8 bases, with 24 bases left between them. The CDR3 bases are TGTGCCAGCAGCCTAGGGGGGCTAGGATCGCGGTGGGAAAAACTGTTTTTT. This gives the protein CASSLGGLGSRWEKLFF. The complete variable domain, with remaining parts taken from reference TRBV7-2 and TRBJ1-4, reads GAGVSQSPSNKVTEKGKDVELRCDPISGHTALYWYRQSLGQGLEFLIYFQGNSAPDKSGLPSDRFSAERTGGSVSTLTIQRTQQEDSAVYLCASSLGGLGSRWEKLFFGSGTQLSVL.

The gene calls are TRBV25-1 and TRBJ1-5; D is perhaps TRBD1 (5 bases). CDR3 length equals 14 residues. Germline CDR1 MGHDK, CDR2 SYGVNS. The V end was cut by 4 bases, the J end by 6 bases, with 13 bases between. CDR3 amino acids: CASSGDLLGQPQHF. CDR3 nucleotides: TGTGCCAGCAGTGGGGACCTCCTCGGTCAGCCCCAGCATTTT. Filled out from reference TRBV25-1 and TRBJ1-5, the complete variable domain reads EADIYQTPRYLVIGTGKKITLECSQTMGHDKMYWYQQDPGMELHLIHYSYGVNSTEKGDLSSESTVSRIRTEHFPLTLESARPSHTSQYLCASSGDLLGQPQHFGDGTRLSIL.

This clone appeared a single time. This chain joins TRBV5-4 and TRBJ1-2; D gene unclear. V was cut by 4 bases and J by 5 bases, with 15 bases left in between. The CDR3 runs 14 residues. Per the germline V gene, CDR1 is SGHNT and CDR2 is YYREEE (reference sequence). The CDR3 here is CASSAPGNLYGYTF. The CDR3 DNA sequence: TGTGCCAGCAGCGCGCCGGGAAACCTATATGGCTACACCTTC.

The rearrangement uses TRBV27 and TRBJ2-1; TRBD2 aligns across 13 bases. This CDR3 has 15 amino acids. With V trimmed by 6 bases and J by 7 bases, 6 bases remained unmatched. Germline CDR1 reads MNHEY; CDR2 reads SMNVEV (reference sequence). This CDR3 reads CASSTLAGGPNEQFF. The CDR3, as DNA: TGTGCCAGCAGCACACTAGCGGGAGGGCCGAATGAGCAGTTCTTC.

The V call is TRBV3-1 (or the pseudogene TRBV3-2), the J call TRBJ2-2, with 7 bases fitting TRBD2. Germline assignment: CDR1 LGHDT and CDR2 YNNKEL (reference sequence). The junction had 5 bases not matched to a gene; V was cut back by 0 bases and J by 1 base. CDR3 length: 17 amino acids. The CDR3 bases are TGTGCCAGCAGCCAAGACTCCACTAGCGAGAACACCGGGGAGCTGTTTTTT. It is translated as CASSQDSTSENTGELFF.

The chain has TRBV18 and TRBJ1-1; possible D gene TRBD1, 6 bases. The V gene's germline CDR1 is KGHSH and CDR2 LQKENI. The CDR3 contains 15 residues. V lost 3 bases to trimming and J lost 0 bases, with 11 bases between them. CDR3 amino acids: CASSPTQGMNTEAFF. CDR3 coding DNA: TGTGCCAGCTCACCTACACAGGGTATGAACACTGAAGCTTTCTTT.

The rearrangement uses TRBV5-1 and TRBJ1-2, with 8 bases aligning to TRBD1. The CDR3 spans 15 residues. Unmatched junction bases numbered 9, after V lost 0 bases and J lost 8 bases. Germline CDR1 is SGHRS and CDR2 is YFSETQ. The DNA for the CDR3 is TGCGCCAGCAGCTTGGCCCAGGACAGGGTAGACGGCTACACCTTC. Translating gives CASSLAQDRVDGYTF.

The chain joins TRBV11-2 to TRBJ2-1, with D uncertain. Trimming cost V 0 bases and J 7 bases, with 10 bases left between them. Germline V gene data show CDR1 as SGHAT and CDR2 as FQNNGV. This CDR3 is 14 amino acids long. DNA for the CDR3: TGTGCCAGCAGCTTAGAGGGTCTACTGAATGAGCAGTTCTTC. Amino acids: CASSLEGLLNEQFF.

The chain joins TRBV5-1 to TRBJ2-1; D is ambiguous. The germline CDR1 and CDR2 sequences are SGHRS and YFSETQ. The CDR3 consists of 14 residues. V gave up 0 bases and J gave up 10 bases, with 14 bases separating them. The DNA of the CDR3 is TGCGCCAGCAGCTTGGTCCACGGTCGGTCGGAGCAGTTCTTC. Translation: CASSLVHGRSEQFF.

Comments on this clone: A junction boundary mismatches the germline segment, possibly from a read error. The chain has TRBV7-7 and TRBJ2-5; 8 nucleotides match TRBD1. The CDR3 extends over 15 amino acids. Germline lookup yields CDR1 SSHAT and CDR2 FNYEAQ (reference sequence). The CDR3 coding sequence is TGTGCTAGCAGTTCCGGACAGGGAACTCAAGAGACCCAGTACTTC. It specifies CASSSGQGTQETQYF.

The genes are TRBV19 and TRBJ2-1; 8 bases line up with TRBD1. The CDR3 totals 16 residues. Germline V gene data show CDR1 as LNHDA and CDR2 as SQIVND (reference sequence). J was trimmed by 3 bases and V by 5 bases; bases with no gene match: 9. The CDR3 reads CASSLPDRGHYNEQFF. CDR3 DNA: TGTGCCAGTAGTCTCCCCGACAGGGGTCACTACAATGAGCAGTTCTTC.

The chain has TRBV13 and TRBJ2-3; the match to TRBD2 covers 12 bases. The CDR3 length is 14 residues. Germline V CDR1 and CDR2: PRHDT, FYEKMQ (reference sequence). Trimming removed 5 bases from V and 5 bases from J; junction bases left unmatched: 2. The CDR3 DNA follows: TGTGCCAGCAGCCCGGGACTAGCGGGAGATACGCAGTATTTT. Residues: CASSPGLAGDTQYF.

This clone came up once. The chain has TRBV4-2 and TRBJ2-3, with 9 bases identical to TRBD2. Losses at the gene ends were 2 bases for V and 4 bases for J; bases not matched to a gene: 10. In germline, CDR1 is LGHNA, CDR2 YNFKEQ. This CDR3 comprises 17 residues. The CDR3 is CASSQTPASGVADTQYF. CDR3 sequence (DNA): TGTGCCAGCAGCCAAACCCCGGCTAGCGGGGTTGCAGATACGCAGTATTTT.

In this sample, this clone turned up once. This rearrangement joins TRBV27 to TRBJ2-7, with D perhaps matching TRBD2 (7 bases). This CDR3 region has 15 residues. Germline values: CDR1 MNHEY, CDR2 SMNVEV (reference sequence). The ends were cut back, 1 base at V and 1 base at J, with 11 bases in the middle. CDR3 bases: TGTGCCAGCAGTTTATGGGAGGGGGGGTCCTACGAGCAGTACTTC. This sequence encodes CASSLWEGGSYEQYF.